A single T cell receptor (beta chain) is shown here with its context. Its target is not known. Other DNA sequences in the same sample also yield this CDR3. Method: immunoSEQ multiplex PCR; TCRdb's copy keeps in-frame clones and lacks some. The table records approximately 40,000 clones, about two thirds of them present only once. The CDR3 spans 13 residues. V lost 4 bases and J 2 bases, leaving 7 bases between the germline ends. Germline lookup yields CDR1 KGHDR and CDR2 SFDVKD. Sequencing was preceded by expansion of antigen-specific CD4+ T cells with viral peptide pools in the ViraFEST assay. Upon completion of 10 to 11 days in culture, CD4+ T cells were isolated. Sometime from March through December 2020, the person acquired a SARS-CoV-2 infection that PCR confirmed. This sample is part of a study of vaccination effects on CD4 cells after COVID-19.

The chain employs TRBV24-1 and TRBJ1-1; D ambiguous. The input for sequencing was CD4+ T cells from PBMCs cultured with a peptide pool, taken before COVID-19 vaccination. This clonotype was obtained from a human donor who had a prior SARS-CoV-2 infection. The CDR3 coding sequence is TGTGCCACCAGTGACGGCCTTAACACTGAAGCTTTCTTT. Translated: CATSDGLNTEAFF.